These 27 T cell receptor beta chains were sequenced from one sample in a study of T-cell memory formation after mild COVID-19. TCRdb reanalysed the 5' RACE reads using MiXCR and keeps one entry per CDR3 protein. The sample carries more than 200,000 distinct CDR3 sequences, roughly 15% recorded once. The sample consisted of PBMCs or a T cell subset sorted from them (not recorded which). Every receptor here comes from a man aged 18 to 30 who had mild COVID-19 (a few samples of this study predate the infection). Cell type and time point are not known.

This clonotype occurred many times. This rearrangement joins TRBV12-3 or TRBV12-4 to TRBJ1-4; 8 bases line up with TRBD1. Losses at the gene ends were 5 bases for V and 8 bases for J; bases not matched to a gene: 7. The CDR3 sequence is 14 residues long. For the CDR3, the DNA is TGTGCCAGCAGTCATGGACAGGGTAGGGAAAAACTGTTTTTT. Its protein is CASSHGQGREKLFF.

This clonotype has a count of ten or more. This chain's CDR3 is CAISETDTQYF. In nucleotides, the CDR3 is TGTGCCATCAGTGAGACGGATACGCAGTATTTT. The chain has TRBV10-3 and TRBJ2-3; the D is unclear. Germline V gene sequence: CDR1 ENHRY, CDR2 SYGVKD. V lost 2 bases and J 6 bases, leaving 3 bases between the germline ends. The CDR3 has 11 amino acids.

The chain uses TRBV7-8 and TRBJ2-7, with D tentatively TRBD1 (5 bases). The V end was cut by 3 bases, the J end by 5 bases, with 17 bases between. The CDR3 is made up of 15 amino acids. Looked up from germline, CDR1 is SGHVS and CDR2 is FQNEAQ. Here the CDR3 reads CASSFRALTSHEQYV. The DNA for the CDR3 is TGTGCCAGCAGCTTCAGGGCTCTGACGTCCCACGAGCAGTACGTC.

Only a few counts were recorded for this clonotype. The rearrangement uses TRBV7-2 and TRBJ2-1, with D perhaps matching TRBD2 (5 bases). There are 16 residues in the CDR3. Germline CDR1 reads SGHTA; CDR2 reads FQGNSA. Trimming shortened V by 4 bases and J by 6 bases, and 19 bases separated the two germline ends. In DNA form, the CDR3 reads TGTGCCAGCAGCTCCCAGGCGCTAGCCTTTGGCAATGAGCAGTTCTTC. This codes for CASSSQALAFGNEQFF.

This chain connects TRBV7-6 to TRBJ2-1; a possible D gene is TRBD1 (7 bases). Germline lookup yields CDR1 SGHVS and CDR2 FNYEAQ. This CDR3 is built from 15 residues. Trimming removed 6 bases at V and 8 bases at J, with 20 bases between. This CDR3 reads CASRPDQGGLHEQFF. Written as DNA, the CDR3 is TGTGCCAGCAGGCCAGACCAGGGGGGATTACATGAGCAGTTCTTC.

This clonotype was counted ten times or more. The chain has TRBV7-2 and TRBJ2-5, with 9 bases aligning to TRBD2. The V and J ends lost 4 bases and 4 bases, in that order; junction bases with no gene match: 13. Germline V gene data show CDR1 as SGHTA and CDR2 as FQGNSA. The CDR3 is 17 amino acids. CDR3 sequence (DNA): TGTGCCAGCAGCTCATCATCGGGCGGGGGGGGATCAGAGACCCAGTACTTC. Its protein product is CASSSSSGGGGSETQYF. Using reference TRBV7-2 and TRBJ2-5 for the parts outside the CDR3, the full variable domain is GAGVSQSPSNKVTEKGKDVELRCDPISGHTALYWYRQSLGQGLEFLIYFQGNSAPDKSGLPSDRFSAERTGGSVSTLTIQRTQQEDSAVYLCASSSSSGGGGSETQYFGPGTRLLVL.

The V and J genes are TRBV5-1 and TRBJ1-1; possible D gene TRBD1, 5 bases. Trimming left V 4 bases short and J 4 bases short, with 20 bases between. Per germline, CDR1 SGHRS and CDR2 YFSETQ. The CDR3 sequence is 16 residues long. The CDR3 DNA reads as TGCGCCAGCAGCCTGGGGGGACCCCAGGCGGGCACTGAAGCTTTCTTT. As protein: CASSLGGPQAGTEAFF.

The J gene is TRBJ2-7, the V gene TRBV20-1; 7 nucleotides align to TRBD1. Germline CDR1 reads DFQATT; CDR2 reads SNEGSKA (reference sequence). Germline trimming cut 6 bases from V and 1 base from J; bases unmatched to any gene: 6. The CDR3 spans 13 residues. CDR3 amino acids: CSAAWDRSYEQYF. The CDR3 DNA reads TGCAGTGCCGCCTGGGACAGATCCTACGAGCAGTACTTC.

V and J are TRBV3-1 and TRBJ1-1; D is ambiguous. The germline CDR1 and CDR2 sequences are LGHDT and YNNKEL (reference sequence). V gave up 0 bases and J gave up 3 bases, with 11 bases separating them. The CDR3 is 15 residues long. CDR3 coding DNA: TGTGCCAGCAGCCAAGATCGACAACCTGACACTGAAGCTTTCTTT. It is translated as CASSQDRQPDTEAFF.

This clonotype was detected only a few times. The V call is TRBV4-3, the J call TRBJ2-1; TRBD2 matches 14 bases. Germline assignment: CDR1 LGHNA and CDR2 YSLEER. The trim removed 0 bases at V and 6 bases at J, leaving 19 bases unmatched. The CDR3 consists of 22 residues. Here the CDR3 reads CASSQDTQGLGRLAGGSNEQFF. CDR3 coding DNA: TGCGCCAGCAGCCAAGATACACAAGGGCTGGGGAGACTAGCGGGGGGGTCCAATGAGCAGTTCTTC.

The V gene is TRBV20-1, the J gene TRBJ2-3, with a tentative D call TRBD2 (6 bases). The CDR3 contains 14 residues. Germline lookup yields CDR1 DFQATT and CDR2 SNEGSKA (reference sequence). Trimming removed 6 bases at V and 3 bases at J, with 16 bases between. CDR3 in amino acids: CSAIAELATDTQYF. DNA of the CDR3: TGCAGTGCCATAGCGGAACTAGCAACAGATACGCAGTATTTT.

This clonotype was counted many times. The genes are TRBV12-3 or TRBV12-4 and TRBJ2-3; unclear D gene. The CDR3 runs to 11 residues. V lost 2 bases, J lost 3 bases, and 0 bases lay in between. The CDR3 protein is CASSLTDTQYF. The CDR3 region has the DNA TGTGCCAGCAGTTTAACAGATACGCAGTATTTT.

This chain connects TRBV20-1 to TRBJ2-5; D not certain. Looked up from germline, CDR1 is DFQATT and CDR2 is SNEGSKA (reference sequence). The CDR3 runs to 12 residues. Trimming shortened V by 4 bases and J by 1 base, and 7 bases separated the two germline ends. The DNA for the CDR3 is TGCAGTGCTAAGGGCAGCCAAGAGACCCAGTACTTC. Translation: CSAKGSQETQYF.

A few counts support this clonotype. The V call is TRBV6-5, the J call TRBJ1-2, with D possibly being TRBD1 (6 bases). Per the germline V gene, CDR1 is MNHEY and CDR2 is SVGAGI. This CDR3 contains 14 residues. V shed 5 bases and J shed 8 bases, with 18 bases lying between them. The CDR3: CASSERGRGYGYTF. DNA for the CDR3: TGTGCCAGCAGTGAGAGGGGCAGGGGATACGGCTACACCTTC.

A few counts support this clonotype. The rearrangement joins TRBV12-3 or TRBV12-4 to TRBJ1-2, with D unclear. Trimming pared 6 bases from V and 3 bases from J, leaving 11 bases between. This CDR3 spans 13 amino acids. The CDR3 spells CASSHDRDYGYTF. In DNA, the CDR3 is TGTGCCAGCAGCCATGACCGTGACTATGGCTACACCTTC.

This clonotype has a handful of counts. This CDR3 reads CASSADPSGNTIYF. CDR3 in DNA: TGTGCCAGCAGCGCAGATCCCTCTGGAAACACCATATATTTT. The chain is built from TRBV7-9 and TRBJ1-3; unclear D gene. V was shortened by 5 bases and J by 0 bases, with 8 bases between the two germline ends. The CDR3 totals 14 residues. Germline loops: CDR1 SEHNR, CDR2 FQNEAQ (reference sequence).

This chain links TRBV7-7 with TRBJ1-5; tentative D call: TRBD1 (6 bases). CDR1 and CDR2 (germline): SSHAT, FNYEAQ (reference sequence). The CDR3 runs to 12 residues. V gave up 10 bases and J gave up 4 bases, with 11 bases separating them. DNA for the CDR3: TGTGCCATCAGGGGAAGAAATCAGCCCCAGCATTTT. This translates into CAIRGRNQPQHF.

CDR3 coding DNA: TGCGCCAGCAGCCAAGATCTCGGGACAGGGGGAAGGAAAGAGACCCAGTACTTC. This encodes CASSQDLGTGGRKETQYF. The rearrangement links TRBV4-3 to TRBJ2-5; TRBD1 agrees at 11 bases. The V segment lost 0 bases and the J segment 3 bases; nucleotides outside the gene matches: 9. Germline CDR1 LGHNA, CDR2 YSLEER. CDR3 length: 18 amino acids.

This clonotype was picked up a small number of times. This chain links TRBV7-9 with TRBJ1-1; no clear D gene. Germline V gene lookup returns CDR1 SEHNR and CDR2 FQNEAQ (reference sequence). The CDR3 has 13 amino acids. Trimming shortened V by 3 bases and J by 1 base, and 6 bases separated the two germline ends. This chain's CDR3 is CASSFWGNTEAFF. CDR3 nucleotides: TGTGCCAGCAGCTTTTGGGGGAACACTGAAGCTTTCTTT.

The rearrangement joins TRBV20-1 to TRBJ2-6; TRBD2 agrees at 8 bases. Per germline, CDR1 DFQATT and CDR2 SNEGSKA (reference sequence). V dropped 4 bases and J dropped 1; count of bases not matched to a gene: 3. This CDR3 contains 15 residues. The CDR3 region is CSAISGVSGANVLTF. The CDR3 coding sequence is TGCAGTGCTATTAGCGGGGTATCTGGGGCCAACGTCCTGACTTTC.

This clonotype was seen more than once but under ten times. The V gene is TRBV7-2, the J gene TRBJ1-2; possible D gene TRBD1, 6 bases. Germline CDR1 and CDR2: SGHTA and FQGNSA. The CDR3 runs to 14 residues. V lost 5 bases, J lost 7 bases, and 17 bases lay in between. The CDR3 sequence: CASSLRQARGGYTF. For the CDR3, the DNA is TGTGCCAGCAGCCTCAGACAGGCCAGGGGTGGCTACACCTTC.

This clonotype was seen a few times. The V gene is TRBV7-2, the J gene TRBJ1-2; D gene unclear. This CDR3 has 12 amino acids. The germline V gene has CDR1 SGHTA and CDR2 FQGNSA. V was shortened by 6 bases and J by 3 bases, with 8 bases between the two germline ends. CDR3: CASRPADYGYTF. Written as DNA, the CDR3 is TGTGCCAGCAGGCCCGCGGACTATGGCTACACCTTC.

With respect to this clonotype: A read error may be the cause here, since a much bigger clone is one base away. The chain combines TRBV7-2 with TRBJ1-2, with D maybe TRBD1 (5 bases). The CDR3 is made up of 14 amino acids. Germline CDR1 SGHTA, CDR2 FQGNSA. The V and J ends lost 6 bases and 8 bases respectively, with 19 bases between them. As DNA, the CDR3 is TGTGCCAGCAGGAAAGGAGTGGGGGTGGTGGGCTACACCTTC. Amino acid sequence: CASRKGVGVVGYTF.

The chain combines TRBV12-3 or TRBV12-4 with TRBJ2-3; the match to TRBD2 covers 9 bases. The J segment lost 6 bases and the V segment lost 4 bases, leaving 8 bases of the junction unmatched. The CDR3 sequence is 15 residues long. CDR3 amino acids: CASSSLRGGGDTQYF. CDR3 bases: TGTGCCAGCAGTTCTCTGCGGGGGGGTGGGGATACGCAGTATTTT.

This clonotype was recorded a few times. The CDR3 region has the DNA TGCGCCAGCAGCTCGGGAGCAGGCCCCTATGGCTACACCTTC. Translating gives CASSSGAGPYGYTF. The rearrangement links TRBV5-1 to TRBJ1-2; no definite D call. Germline lookup yields CDR1 SGHRS and CDR2 YFSETQ. V was shortened by 3 bases and J by 4 bases, with 13 bases between the two germline ends. This CDR3 is 14 amino acids long.

At least ten counts were recorded for this clonotype. The CDR3 spells CASSSQNYRATGPLHF. The CDR3, as DNA: TGTGCCAGCAGCTCCCAAAATTACCGGGCAACGGGGCCCCTCCACTTT. The chain has TRBV7-8 and TRBJ1-6; D remains ambiguous. Trimming stripped 4 bases from V and 13 bases from J, with 23 bases between. The CDR3 covers 16 residues. Germline CDR1 is SGHVS and CDR2 is FQNEAQ. Together with reference TRBV7-8 and TRBJ1-6, the CDR3 gives the full variable domain: GAGVSQSPRYKVAKRGQDVALRCDPISGHVSLFWYQQALGQGPEFLTYFQNEAQLDKSGLPSDRFFAERPEGSVSTLKIQRTQQEDSAVYLCASSSQNYRATGPLHFGNGTRLTVT.

In this sample, this clonotype turned up many times. The chain is built from TRBV20-1 and TRBJ1-4; 7 bases fit TRBD1. V shed 6 bases, J shed 8 bases, and the junction held 9 bases outside the gene matches. CDR1 is DFQATT, CDR2 SNEGSKA, per germline (reference sequence). The CDR3 is 13 amino acids. In DNA, the CDR3 is TGCAGTGCGTCTCAGGGGGAAGAAGAAAAACTGTTTTTT. Residues: CSASQGEEEKLFF.